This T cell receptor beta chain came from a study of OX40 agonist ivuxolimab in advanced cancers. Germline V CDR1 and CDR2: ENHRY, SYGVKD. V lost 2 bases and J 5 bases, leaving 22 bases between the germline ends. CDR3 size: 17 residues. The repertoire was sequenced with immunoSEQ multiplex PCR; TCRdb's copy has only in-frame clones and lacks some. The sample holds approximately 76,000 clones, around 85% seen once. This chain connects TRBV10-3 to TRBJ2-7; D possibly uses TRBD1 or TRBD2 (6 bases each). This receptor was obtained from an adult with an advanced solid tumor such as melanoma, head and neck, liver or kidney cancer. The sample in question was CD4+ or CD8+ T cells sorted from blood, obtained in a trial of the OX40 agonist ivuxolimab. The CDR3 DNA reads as TGTGCCATCAGTGAGCCGGGAGTGAGGGGGGCTAACCACGAGCAGTACTTC. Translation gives CAISEPGVRGANHEQYF.